This passage covers 27 T cell receptor beta chains from one sample sequenced in a study of cytomegalovirus exposure and HLA in healthy donors. A multiplex PCR was run with 60 Vbeta primers and 13 Jbeta primers. The method was immunoSEQ multiplex PCR; TCRdb's version includes in-frame clones alone and lacks a portion of them. The table has about 140,000 clones, roughly 77% seen once. Sequencing was carried out using PBMCs. All receptors derive from a man aged 25 to 45 in good health and CMV-seronegative.

The chain joins TRBV5-1 to TRBJ1-1; TRBD1 aligns across 8 bases. V was pared by 4 bases and J by 0 bases, with 11 bases of the junction left unmatched. The germline CDR1 and CDR2 sequences are SGHRS and YFSETQ. This CDR3 is built from 17 residues. The CDR3 nucleotides are TGCGCCAGCAGCCCGATCCGGGACAGGCGACTGAACACTGAAGCTTTCTTT. Protein product: CASSPIRDRRLNTEAFF.

In its sample, this clone was seen a few times. The chain uses TRBV19 and TRBJ2-1; D remains unclear. The CDR3 has 15 residues. Between the trimmed V and J ends, which lost 0 bases and 0 bases, there was a span of 6 bases. CDR1 LNHDA and CDR2 SQIVND come from the germline V gene (reference sequence). CDR3 amino acids: CASSIEASSYNEQFF. CDR3 nucleotide sequence: TGTGCCAGTAGTATAGAGGCTAGCTCCTACAATGAGCAGTTCTTC. Filled out from reference TRBV19 and TRBJ2-1, the complete variable domain reads DGGITQSPKYLFRKEGQNVTLSCEQNLNHDAMYWYRQDPGQGLRLIYYSQIVNDFQKGDIAEGYSVSREKKESFPLTVTSAQKNPTAFYLCASSIEASSYNEQFFGPGTRLTVL.

This chain connects TRBV5-4 to TRBJ2-2; 11 bases are shared with TRBD2. Trimming took 4 bases from V and 4 from J; bases not matched to a gene: 6. This CDR3 region has 16 residues. In germline, CDR1 is SGHNT, CDR2 YYREEE (reference sequence). As DNA, the CDR3 is TGTGCCAGCAGCCAGACTAGCGGGACTCTCACCGGGGAGCTGTTTTTT. It is translated as CASSQTSGTLTGELFF.

In regard to this clone: The junction departs from germline at one end; a sequencing error may be responsible. The chain carries TRBV29-1 and TRBJ1-2; no firm D call. Germline lookup yields CDR1 SQVTM and CDR2 ANQGSEA. This CDR3 is built from 12 residues. CDR3 region: CSVDAGRYGYPF. The CDR3 DNA is TGCAGCGTTGATGCAGGCCGCTATGGCTACCCCTTC.

About this clone itself: Additional DNA sequences in this sample encode the identical CDR3. This chain connects TRBV28 to TRBJ2-7; 8 bases agree with TRBD1. Trimming cost V 5 bases and J 4 bases; bases outside gene matches: 4. Per the germline V gene, CDR1 is MDHEN and CDR2 is SYDVKM. This CDR3 spans 13 amino acids. The CDR3 is CASSLRTGYEQYF. CDR3 coding DNA: TGTGCCAGCAGTCTGAGGACAGGGTACGAGCAGTACTTC.

V gene TRBV7-9 combines with J gene TRBJ1-1, with 8 nucleotides matching TRBD1. The CDR3 extends over 16 amino acids. V trimming: 4 bases; J trimming: 1 base; junction bases outside the gene matches: 8. Germline CDR1 SEHNR, CDR2 FQNEAQ (reference sequence). The DNA for the CDR3 is TGTGCCAGCAGCTCCAGACAGGGGTGGGGGAACACTGAAGCTTTCTTT. Its translation is CASSSRQGWGNTEAFF.

The rearrangement links TRBV12-5 to TRBJ1-4; tentative D call: TRBD1 (6 bases). Per the germline V gene, CDR1 is LGHNT and CDR2 is FRNRAP. The CDR3 has 14 amino acids. Trimming took 6 bases from V and 5 from J, leaving 13 bases between them. DNA of the CDR3: TGTGCTAGTGGGCCGGGACAACAAAATGAAAAACTGTTTTTT. Translation gives CASGPGQQNEKLFF.

This chain links TRBV5-5 with TRBJ2-7, with D maybe TRBD2 (6 bases). Germline CDR1 and CDR2: SGHKS and YYEKEE (reference sequence). This CDR3 contains 16 residues. Trimming shortened V by 0 bases and J by 3 bases, and 16 bases separated the two germline ends. CDR3 coding DNA: TGTGCCAGCAGCTTGGGCGGGGCAGGGCTTAACTACGAGCAGTACTTC. It yields the protein CASSLGGAGLNYEQYF.

The chain employs TRBV28 and TRBJ2-3; TRBD2 aligns across 12 bases. Germline V gene data show CDR1 as MDHEN and CDR2 as SYDVKM. Unmatched junction bases numbered 14, after V lost 3 bases and J lost 1 base. The CDR3 extends over 20 amino acids. The CDR3 region is CASSLGRRLAGVKGTDTQYF. CDR3 nucleotides: TGTGCCAGCAGTTTGGGGAGGAGACTAGCGGGAGTAAAAGGCACAGATACGCAGTATTTT. Drawing the rest from reference TRBV28 and TRBJ2-3, the complete variable domain is DVKVTQSSRYLVKRTGEKVFLECVQDMDHENMFWYRQDPGLGLRLIYFSYDVKMKEKGDIPEGYSVSREKKERFSLILESASTNQTSMYLCASSLGRRLAGVKGTDTQYFGPGTRLTVL.

The chain employs TRBV27 and TRBJ1-4; 11 nucleotides match TRBD1. Germline V gene data show CDR1 as MNHEY and CDR2 as SMNVEV (reference sequence). V lost 6 bases and J lost 5; bases outside the gene matches: 8. The CDR3 is 16 residues long. CDR3 in DNA: TGTGCCAGCAGCCGGCTCGGGACAGGGGGGAATGAAAAACTGTTTTTT. This codes for CASSRLGTGGNEKLFF.

The rearrangement joins TRBV27 to TRBJ1-3; no reliable D call. The CDR3 length is 15 residues. Germline CDR1 reads MNHEY; CDR2 reads SMNVEV (reference sequence). V was trimmed by 2 bases and J by 4 bases, leaving 12 bases between them. CDR3 in DNA: TGTGCCAGCAGTTTAATCGGAGGGAGCGGAAACACCATATATTTT. Amino acids: CASSLIGGSGNTIYF.

The CDR3 sequence is CASSTRLAEAFF. The CDR3 DNA reads as TGTGCCAGCAGTACCCGACTGGCGGAAGCTTTCTTT. The chain joins TRBV7-9 to TRBJ1-1; D remains unclear. From germline, CDR1 is SEHNR and CDR2 FQNEAQ (reference sequence). Trimming removed 6 bases at V and 8 bases at J, with 13 bases between. The CDR3 covers 12 residues. The complete variable domain, with remaining parts taken from reference TRBV7-9 and TRBJ1-1, reads DTGVSQNPRHKITKRGQNVTFRCDPISEHNRLYWYRQTLGQGPEFLTYFQNEAQLEKSRLLSDRFSAERPKGSFSTLEIQRTEQGDSAMYLCASSTRLAEAFFGQGTRLTVV.

The chain has TRBV6-5 and TRBJ2-1, with TRBD2 matching 7 bases. Germline values: CDR1 MNHEY, CDR2 SVGAGI. Germline trimming cut 2 bases from V and 9 bases from J; bases unmatched to any gene: 4. The CDR3 totals 13 residues. The CDR3 protein is CASSYGGSGEQFF. In DNA form, the CDR3 reads TGTGCCAGCAGTTACGGCGGGAGTGGTGAGCAGTTCTTC.

The rearrangement joins TRBV28 to TRBJ1-1; a weak D match, TRBD1 (5 bases). CDR3 length: 17 amino acids. Looked up from germline, CDR1 is MDHEN and CDR2 is SYDVKM. Trimming took off 1 base at V and 4 bases at J, with 19 bases between the two ends. CDR3 DNA sequence: TGTGCCAGCAGTTTATCTCGTGGGGCTGGGGGGGGCACTGAAGCTTTCTTT. This codes for CASSLSRGAGGGTEAFF.

V and J are TRBV2 and TRBJ2-7; 14 bases line up with TRBD2. Unmatched junction bases numbered 7, after V lost 6 bases and J lost 0 bases. Looked up from germline, CDR1 is SNHLY and CDR2 is FYNNEI. This CDR3 comprises 17 residues. This CDR3 is CASSGLAGGPSSYEQYF. The CDR3 DNA follows: TGTGCCAGCAGCGGACTAGCGGGAGGCCCCAGCTCCTACGAGCAGTACTTC.

This clone was picked up one time. This rearrangement joins TRBV5-6 to TRBJ2-5; possible D gene TRBD2, 5 bases. Germline CDR1 SGHDT, CDR2 YYEEEE. With 0 bases removed from V and 5 bases from J, the gap between germline ends came to 11 bases. The CDR3 has 14 amino acids. The DNA of the CDR3 is TGTGCCAGCAGCTTGGGGACTTGGGCGGAGACCCAGTACTTC. Translating it yields CASSLGTWAETQYF.

This clone has only a few counts. The chain has TRBV5-6 and TRBJ1-3, with 7 bases lining up with TRBD1. V gave up 0 bases and J gave up 4 bases; unmatched junction bases: 7. The CDR3 contains 16 residues. Per germline, CDR1 SGHDT and CDR2 YYEEEE. DNA of the CDR3: TGTGCCAGCAGCTTGGGCCCCCTGGACAGGGGAAACACCATATATTTT. Translated, it gives CASSLGPLDRGNTIYF.

This clone was counted between two and nine times. This rearrangement joins TRBV4-2 to TRBJ1-1; no firm D call. V was shortened by 0 bases and J by 1 base, with 9 bases between the two germline ends. Looked up from germline, CDR1 is LGHNA and CDR2 is YNFKEQ. This CDR3 has 15 amino acids. CDR3 sequence (DNA): TGTGCCAGCAGCCAAGAAGGTGGGCCGAACACTGAAGCTTTCTTT. Translating gives CASSQEGGPNTEAFF.

The gene calls are TRBV19 and TRBJ1-1; 9 positions agree with TRBD1. The CDR3 consists of 15 residues. V shed 4 bases and J 5 bases; nucleotides not matched to a gene: 8. Germline V CDR1 and CDR2: LNHDA, SQIVND (reference sequence). CDR3 sequence: CASSTGTGSRTEAFF. In DNA form, the CDR3 reads TGTGCCAGTAGTACCGGGACAGGGAGTCGTACTGAAGCTTTCTTT.

This sequence joins TRBV15 and TRBJ2-7, with D perhaps matching TRBD1 (5 bases). Deletions cut 1 base from V and 4 bases from J, with 11 bases between. CDR1 LNHNV and CDR2 YYDKDF come from the germline V gene (reference sequence). The CDR3 runs 14 residues. The CDR3 protein is CATSRAAQGYEQYF. The CDR3 nucleotides are TGTGCCACCAGCAGAGCCGCCCAGGGTTACGAGCAGTACTTC.

In this sample, this clone turned up once. The J gene is TRBJ1-2, the V gene TRBV7-6, with 8 bases lining up with TRBD1. The CDR3 totals 14 residues. The germline CDR1 and CDR2 sequences are SGHVS and FNYEAQ. J lost 2 bases, V lost 5 bases, and 4 bases had no gene match. CDR3 sequence (DNA): TGTGCCAGCAGCCCGGGACAGGCGAACTATGGCTACACCTTC. This gives the protein CASSPGQANYGYTF.

The rearrangement joins TRBV5-1 to TRBJ1-5; D not resolved. Trimming pared 4 bases from V and 1 base from J, leaving 15 bases between. This CDR3 has 16 residues. Germline V gene data show CDR1 as SGHRS and CDR2 as YFSETQ. The CDR3 spells CASSVGHGGSNQPQHF. The DNA for the CDR3 is TGCGCCAGCAGCGTTGGCCACGGAGGGAGCAATCAGCCCCAGCATTTT.

Comments on this clone: The junction shows a germline mismatch at one end, possibly a read error. The chain employs TRBV28 and TRBJ1-5; tentative D call: TRBD1 (5 bases). Germline loops: CDR1 MDHEN, CDR2 SYDVKM. The CDR3 contains 15 residues. The CDR3 region is CASSYERDSDQPQNF. The CDR3 DNA follows: TGTGCCAGCAGTTATGAGAGGGACTCAGATCAGCCCCAGAATTTT.

This clone was recorded a few times. CDR3 DNA: TGTGCCAGCAGTTTACTCGGCAGGGCCTATAATCAGCCCCAGCATTTT. This codes for CASSLLGRAYNQPQHF. This chain connects TRBV28 to TRBJ1-5; a weak D match, TRBD1 (5 bases). The germline V gene has CDR1 MDHEN and CDR2 SYDVKM. This CDR3 contains 16 residues. Trimming shortened V by 2 bases and J by 4 bases, and 15 bases separated the two germline ends.

The V call is TRBV13, the J call TRBJ2-1; TRBD2 matches at 12 bases. Germline CDR1 and CDR2: PRHDT and FYEKMQ (reference sequence). This CDR3 is built from 16 residues. The V segment lost 5 bases and the J segment 4 bases; nucleotides outside the gene matches: 6. The CDR3 sequence is CASSPGLAGLYNEQFF. Written as DNA, the CDR3 is TGTGCCAGCAGCCCAGGACTAGCGGGACTATACAATGAGCAGTTCTTC.

The CDR3: CSGQSSGNTIYF. As DNA, the CDR3 is TGCAGCGGGCAAAGCTCTGGAAACACCATATATTTT. The chain has TRBV29-1 and TRBJ1-3, with no clear D. The CDR3 contains 12 residues. The V end was cut by 7 bases, the J end by 0 bases, with 7 bases between. In germline, CDR1 is SQVTM, CDR2 ANQGSEA.

This clone appeared a few times. The chain uses TRBV6-6 and TRBJ2-3; D ambiguous. V lost 6 bases and J 1 base, leaving 11 bases between the germline ends. Germline V gene lookup returns CDR1 MNHNY and CDR2 SVGAGI (reference sequence). CDR3 size: 14 residues. In DNA form, the CDR3 reads TGTGCCAGCAGCGACACCCTCGGCACAGATACGCAGTATTTT. It encodes CASSDTLGTDTQYF.